Following are 17 T cell receptor beta chains from one sample sequenced in a study of vaccination effects on CD4 cells after COVID-19. Antigen-specific CD4+ T cells were first expanded with viral peptide pools by the ViraFEST assay and only then sequenced. Following culture for nine to ten days, CD4+ T cells were isolated. The person acquired a PCR-confirmed SARS-CoV-2 infection between March and December 2020. Their target antigens are unknown. Data came from immunoSEQ multiplex PCR; TCRdb stores just in-frame clones and leaves some out. The sample carries tens of thousands of clones, approximately 73% recorded once. Sequences were derived from CD4+ T cells from PBMCs cultured with HIV peptides, sampled before COVID-19 vaccination. Subset given: HIV-1 Nef peptide pool negative control/reference culture. The source is a human donor who had a prior SARS-CoV-2 infection.

The chain links TRBV5-8 to TRBJ2-3, with a weak D call TRBD2 (6 bases). The CDR3 covers 13 residues. V was clipped by 2 bases and J by 4 bases, with 8 bases between them. Germline CDR1 reads SGHTS; CDR2 reads YDEGEE. The DNA for the CDR3 is TGTGCCAGCAGCTTTTCTAGCGCAGATACGCAGTATTTT. Translation: CASSFSSADTQYF.

V and J are TRBV5-8 and TRBJ2-3; 11 bases line up with TRBD1. V lost 4 bases, J lost 3 bases, and 4 bases stayed unmatched. Germline V gene data show CDR1 as SGHTS and CDR2 as YDEGEE. This CDR3 contains 15 residues. CDR3: CASSTGTGGTDTQYF. CDR3 DNA: TGTGCCAGCAGCACCGGGACAGGGGGGACAGATACGCAGTATTTT.

V and J are TRBV6-1 and TRBJ2-7; tentative D call: TRBD2 (5 bases). This CDR3 comprises 16 residues. Trimming pared 2 bases from V and 5 bases from J, leaving 19 bases between. CDR1 and CDR2 from the germline V gene are MNHNS and SASEGT. CDR3 residues: CASSEFHQDLGNEQYF. CDR3 sequence (DNA): TGTGCCAGCAGTGAATTCCATCAGGACTTAGGGAACGAGCAGTACTTC.

V gene TRBV4-2 combines with J gene TRBJ2-7; TRBD2 is a possible D gene (7 bases). The CDR3 length is 15 residues. V lost 2 bases, J lost 1 base, and 12 bases lay in between. CDR1 is LGHNA and CDR2 is YNFKEQ in the germline V gene. The CDR3 loop is CASSQSGGGSYEQYF. Written as DNA, the CDR3 is TGTGCCAGCAGCCAATCGGGGGGCGGATCCTACGAGCAGTACTTC.

The chain combines TRBV7-6 with TRBJ1-6; D is ambiguous. The CDR3 totals 15 residues. CDR1 is SGHVS and CDR2 is FNYEAQ in the germline V gene. Trimming stripped 1 base from V and 8 bases from J, with 12 bases between. CDR3 nucleotide sequence: TGTGCCAGCAGCTTAGAGGCTGGTGGGGATTCACCCCTCCACTTT. Its translation is CASSLEAGGDSPLHF.

This chain connects TRBV29-1 to TRBJ2-5; possibly TRBD2 for D (6 bases). The CDR3 runs to 13 residues. V was trimmed by 6 bases and J by 4 bases, leaving 15 bases between them. CDR1 SQVTM and CDR2 ANQGSEA come from the germline V gene. The CDR3 DNA reads as TGCAGCGTCGGGTGGGGGGAAGGAGAGACCCAGTACTTC. Encoded protein: CSVGWGEGETQYF. Together with reference TRBV29-1 and TRBJ2-5, the CDR3 gives the full variable domain: SAVISQKPSRDICQRGTSLTIQCQVDSQVTMMFWYRQQPGQSLTLIATANQGSEATYESGFVIDKFPISRPNLTFSTLTVSNMSPEDSSIYLCSVGWGEGETQYFGPGTRLLVL.

The chain couples TRBV27 to TRBJ2-5; TRBD1 or TRBD2 may be the D gene (5 bases each). Trimming left V 6 bases short and J 2 bases short, with 13 bases between. The CDR3 spans 14 residues. Germline V gene lookup returns CDR1 MNHEY and CDR2 SMNVEV (reference sequence). CDR3 DNA sequence: TGTGCCAGCAGGGGGCTAGCTTCACAAGAGACCCAGTACTTC. It is translated as CASRGLASQETQYF.

This chain uses TRBV12-5 with TRBJ2-3; D gene ambiguous. CDR3 length equals 15 residues. Germline V gene data show CDR1 as LGHNT and CDR2 as FRNRAP. V was trimmed by 7 bases and J by 1 base, leaving 15 bases between them. The CDR3 loop is CASARRGLGTDTQYF. The CDR3 DNA reads TGTGCTAGTGCCCGTCGTGGCCTTGGCACAGATACGCAGTATTTT.

The rearrangement joins TRBV7-3 to TRBJ2-1; possible D gene TRBD2, 5 bases. Trimming took off 5 bases at V and 1 base at J, with 12 bases between the two ends. CDR3 size: 15 residues. CDR1 SGHTA and CDR2 FQGTGA come from the germline V gene. As DNA, the CDR3 is TGTGCCAGCAGCCCCGGACTGAGGTCCTACAATGAGCAGTTCTTC. Translating it yields CASSPGLRSYNEQFF. Full variable domain (remainder filled in from reference TRBV7-3 and TRBJ2-1): GAGVSQTPSNKVTEKGKYVELRCDPISGHTALYWYRQSLGQGPEFLIYFQGTGAADDSGLPNDRFFAVRPEGSVSTLKIQRTERGDSAVYLCASSPGLRSYNEQFFGPGTRLTVL.

The genes are TRBV19 and TRBJ2-1; 8 nucleotides line up with TRBD2. Germline lookup yields CDR1 LNHDA and CDR2 SQIVND (reference sequence). The CDR3 runs to 15 residues. The V gene end was trimmed by 4 bases and the J gene end by 10 bases; junction bases not matched to a gene: 12. The CDR3 protein is CASSKTSGGGTEQFF. CDR3 DNA: TGTGCCAGTAGTAAAACTAGCGGAGGCGGGACCGAGCAGTTCTTC.

This rearrangement joins TRBV29-1 to TRBJ2-5; TRBD2 matches at 11 bases. Germline V gene data show CDR1 as SQVTM and CDR2 as ANQGSEA. The trim removed 4 bases at V and 4 bases at J, leaving 2 bases unmatched. The CDR3 covers 13 residues. This chain's CDR3 is CSVGGLAGETQYF. For the CDR3, the DNA is TGCAGCGTTGGTGGACTAGCGGGAGAGACCCAGTACTTC.

The gene calls are TRBV4-2 and TRBJ2-7; 7 nucleotides agree with TRBD1. The CDR3 has 18 residues. Germline V gene data show CDR1 as LGHNA and CDR2 as YNFKEQ. With 3 bases clipped from V and 3 bases from J, the junction kept 17 bases outside the gene matches. CDR3 amino acids: CASSHRDSERGANYEQYF. CDR3 nucleotides: TGTGCCAGCAGCCACCGGGACAGTGAACGAGGGGCCAACTACGAGCAGTACTTC.

The chain links TRBV18 to TRBJ2-3; 9 bases map to TRBD1. The CDR3 loop spans 15 amino acids. The V and J ends lost 5 bases and 2 bases, in that order; junction bases with no gene match: 5. Germline V gives CDR1 KGHSH, CDR2 LQKENI. The CDR3 sequence is CASSRTGAFTDTQYF. The CDR3 DNA reads TGTGCCAGCTCAAGGACAGGGGCCTTCACAGATACGCAGTATTTT. Drawing the rest from reference TRBV18 and TRBJ2-3, the complete variable domain is NAGVMQNPRHLVRRRGQEARLRCSPMKGHSHVYWYRQLPEEGLKFMVYLQKENIIDESGMPKERFSAEFPKEGPSILRIQQVVRGDSAAYFCASSRTGAFTDTQYFGPGTRLTVL.

In this sample, this clone turned up a few times. The genes are TRBV27 and TRBJ1-4, with 10 bases aligning to TRBD1. V was clipped by 5 bases and J by 3 bases; unmatched bases: 9. This CDR3 is 17 amino acids long. Germline CDR1 is MNHEY and CDR2 is SMNVEV (reference sequence). This CDR3 reads CASSQTGGKFANEKLFF. For the CDR3, the DNA is TGTGCCAGCAGTCAGACAGGGGGCAAATTTGCTAATGAAAAACTGTTTTTT.

The chain combines TRBV10-3 with TRBJ2-5, with 11 nucleotides matching TRBD2. V lost 0 bases, J lost 5 bases, and 8 bases stayed unmatched. CDR1 ENHRY and CDR2 SYGVKD come from the germline V gene. The CDR3 runs 17 residues. The CDR3 is CAISESGLAGGGETQYF. The CDR3 DNA follows: TGTGCCATCAGTGAGTCCGGGCTAGCGGGAGGAGGTGAGACCCAGTACTTC.

This chain links TRBV30 with TRBJ1-5, with 10 nucleotides matching TRBD1. This CDR3 is built from 15 residues. V was clipped by 2 bases and J by 3 bases; unmatched bases: 4. Looked up from germline, CDR1 is GTSNPN and CDR2 is SVGIG (reference sequence). CDR3 in DNA: TGTGCCTGGAGTCCGGGACAGGGGTTCAATCAGCCCCAGCATTTT. It translates to CAWSPGQGFNQPQHF.

The genes are TRBV5-1 and TRBJ1-2; 7 bases match TRBD1. With 4 bases clipped from V and 4 bases from J, the junction kept 10 bases outside the gene matches. The CDR3 length is 15 residues. Germline V gives CDR1 SGHRS, CDR2 YFSETQ. The CDR3 region has the DNA TGCGCCAGCAGCCCCGGGACAGCAGTACGCTATGGCTACACCTTC. Protein: CASSPGTAVRYGYTF.